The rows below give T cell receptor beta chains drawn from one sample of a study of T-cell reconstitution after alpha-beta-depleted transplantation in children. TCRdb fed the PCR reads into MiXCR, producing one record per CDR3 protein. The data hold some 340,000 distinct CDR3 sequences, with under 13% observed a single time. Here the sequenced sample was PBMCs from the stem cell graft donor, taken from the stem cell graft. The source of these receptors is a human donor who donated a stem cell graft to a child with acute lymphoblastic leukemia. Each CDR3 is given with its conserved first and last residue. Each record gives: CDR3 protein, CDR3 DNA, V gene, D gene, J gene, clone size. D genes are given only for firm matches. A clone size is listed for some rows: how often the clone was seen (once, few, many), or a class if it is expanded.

CDR3 protein: CASSPSGLAGTSNEQFF
CDR3 DNA: TGTGCCAGCAGCCCTAGCGGACTAGCGGGAACTTCCAATGAGCAGTTCTTC
V gene: TRBV28
D gene: TRBD2
J gene: TRBJ2-1
clone size: NA

CDR3 protein: CASQGWETYEQYF
CDR3 DNA: TGTGCCAGTCAGGGTTGGGAAACCTACGAGCAGTACTTC
V gene: TRBV19
D gene: NA
J gene: TRBJ2-7
clone size: few

CDR3 protein: CASSPAVRFSEAFF
CDR3 DNA: TGTGCCAGCAGTCCCGCGGTAAGGTTCTCTGAAGCTTTCTTT
V gene: TRBV12-3/TRBV12-4
D gene: NA
J gene: TRBJ1-1
clone size: NA

CDR3 protein: CASSLKLGGAGANVLTF
CDR3 DNA: TGTGCCAGCAGCTTAAAGTTGGGGGGCGCAGGGGCCAACGTCCTGACTTTC
V gene: TRBV7-3
D gene: NA
J gene: TRBJ2-6
clone size: few

CDR3 protein: CAIRAGQGEYGYTF
CDR3 DNA: TGTGCCATCAGGGCCGGACAGGGAGAGTATGGCTACACCTTC
V gene: TRBV10-3
D gene: TRBD1
J gene: TRBJ1-2
clone size: few

CDR3 protein: CASSLTSGLREQYF
CDR3 DNA: TGTGCCAGCAGTCTCACCTCAGGGCTTCGGGAGCAGTACTTC
V gene: TRBV27
D gene: NA
J gene: TRBJ2-7
clone size: few

CDR3 protein: CASSPYRGGTDTQYF
CDR3 DNA: TGTGCCAGCAGTCCCTACCGGGGAGGCACAGATACGCAGTATTTT
V gene: TRBV27
D gene: NA
J gene: TRBJ2-3
clone size: many

CDR3 protein: CSAREGHRGVQSHTQYF
CDR3 DNA: TGCAGTGCTAGAGAAGGTCACCGGGGCGTACAATCCCATACGCAGTATTTT
V gene: TRBV20-1
D gene: NA
J gene: TRBJ2-3
clone size: NA

CDR3 protein: CASSHYSGTSPYEQYF
CDR3 DNA: TGCGCCAGCAGCCACTATTCCGGGACTAGCCCCTACGAGCAGTACTTC
V gene: TRBV4-1
D gene: TRBD2
J gene: TRBJ2-7
clone size: few

CDR3 protein: CSASGRADTQYF
CDR3 DNA: TGCAGTGCTAGCGGGAGGGCAGATACGCAGTATTTT
V gene: TRBV20-1
D gene: TRBD2
J gene: TRBJ2-3
clone size: many

CDR3 protein: CASSRRGGSGTETQYF
CDR3 DNA: TGTGCCAGCAGCCGCCGGGGGGGTAGCGGGACAGAGACCCAGTACTTC
V gene: TRBV27
D gene: TRBD2
J gene: TRBJ2-5
clone size: NA

CDR3 protein: CSAKSRGGQTYNEQFF
CDR3 DNA: TGCAGTGCTAAAAGTCGAGGGGGACAGACCTACAATGAGCAGTTCTTC
V gene: TRBV20-1
D gene: TRBD1
J gene: TRBJ2-1
clone size: few

CDR3 protein: CASSSYRSHEQYF
CDR3 DNA: TGTGCCAGCAGTTCTTACAGGTCCCACGAGCAGTACTTC
V gene: TRBV7-9
D gene: NA
J gene: TRBJ2-7
clone size: NA

CDR3 protein: CASSPSRANLALHF
CDR3 DNA: TGTGCCAGCAGCCCGTCCAGGGCGAATTTGGCCCTCCACTTT
V gene: TRBV7-2
D gene: NA
J gene: TRBJ1-6
clone size: NA

CDR3 protein: CATSLAGPTDTQYF
CDR3 DNA: TGTGCCACCAGCCTAGCGGGTCCCACAGATACGCAGTATTTT
V gene: TRBV24-1
D gene: TRBD2
J gene: TRBJ2-3
clone size: NA

CDR3 protein: CASSEGGLAGLTDTQYF
CDR3 DNA: TGTGCCAGCAGCGAAGGTGGGCTAGCGGGACTCACAGATACGCAGTATTTT
V gene: TRBV7-3
D gene: TRBD2
J gene: TRBJ2-3
clone size: few

CDR3 protein: CASSFGSEYNEQFF
CDR3 DNA: TGTGCCAGCAGCTTCGGGTCCGAATACAATGAGCAGTTCTTC
V gene: TRBV5-5
D gene: NA
J gene: TRBJ2-1
clone size: NA

CDR3 protein: CSASSGSAKNIQYF
CDR3 DNA: TGCAGTGCTAGTAGCGGGAGTGCCAAAAACATTCAGTACTTC
V gene: TRBV20-1
D gene: TRBD2
J gene: TRBJ2-4
clone size: few

CDR3 protein: CASSLFQAEIYNEQFF
CDR3 DNA: TGTGCCAGCAGCTTGTTTCAAGCGGAGATTTACAATGAGCAGTTCTTC
V gene: TRBV5-7
D gene: NA
J gene: TRBJ2-1
clone size: few

CDR3 protein: CASTPDDRASGANVLTF
CDR3 DNA: TGTGCCAGCACCCCCGATGACAGGGCGTCTGGGGCCAACGTCCTGACTTTC
V gene: TRBV7-9
D gene: TRBD1
J gene: TRBJ2-6
clone size: NA

CDR3 protein: CASSPQSYNEQFF
CDR3 DNA: TGTGCCAGCAGCCCTCAATCCTACAATGAGCAGTTCTTC
V gene: TRBV2
D gene: NA
J gene: TRBJ2-1
clone size: few

CDR3 protein: CASTRLAGVVVNEQFF
CDR3 DNA: TGTGCCAGCACGCGTCTAGCGGGAGTGGTAGTCAATGAGCAGTTCTTC
V gene: TRBV6-2/TRBV6-3
D gene: TRBD2
J gene: TRBJ2-1
clone size: few

CDR3 protein: CASSFWGGTDTQYF
CDR3 DNA: TGTGCCAGCAGTTTTTGGGGGGGCACAGATACGCAGTATTTT
V gene: TRBV12-3/TRBV12-4
D gene: NA
J gene: TRBJ2-3
clone size: NA

CDR3 protein: CASSVTLQETQYF
CDR3 DNA: TGTGCCAGTAGCGTGACATTACAAGAGACCCAGTACTTC
V gene: TRBV19
D gene: NA
J gene: TRBJ2-5
clone size: NA

CDR3 protein: CASHWGTSGYNEQFF
CDR3 DNA: TGTGCCAGCCATTGGGGGACTAGCGGATACAATGAGCAGTTCTTC
V gene: TRBV12-3/TRBV12-4
D gene: TRBD2
J gene: TRBJ2-1
clone size: NA

CDR3 protein: CASSLEGRPYYEQYF
CDR3 DNA: TGCGCCAGCAGCTTGGAGGGCAGGCCCTACTACGAGCAGTACTTC
V gene: TRBV5-1
D gene: NA
J gene: TRBJ2-7
clone size: NA

CDR3 protein: CASRRDSVVEQFF
CDR3 DNA: TGTGCCAGCAGGAGGGACTCAGTCGTTGAGCAGTTCTTC
V gene: TRBV12-3/TRBV12-4
D gene: NA
J gene: TRBJ2-1
clone size: NA

CDR3 protein: CASSTPGQGYTGELFF
CDR3 DNA: TGTGCCAGCAGTACCCCGGGACAGGGGTACACCGGGGAGCTGTTTTTT
V gene: TRBV27
D gene: TRBD1
J gene: TRBJ2-2
clone size: few

CDR3 protein: CASSSYRAVDTQYF
CDR3 DNA: TGTGCCAGCAGTTCATACAGGGCCGTTGATACGCAGTATTTT
V gene: TRBV6-2/TRBV6-3
D gene: NA
J gene: TRBJ2-3
clone size: many

CDR3 protein: CASSLLTAGPGADTQYF
CDR3 DNA: TGTGCCAGCAGCCTACTGACGGCGGGACCTGGGGCAGATACGCAGTATTTT
V gene: TRBV9
D gene: NA
J gene: TRBJ2-3
clone size: NA

CDR3 protein: CASSPGRQISYNEQFF
CDR3 DNA: TGTGCCAGCAGCCCAGGTCGCCAAATCTCCTACAATGAGCAGTTCTTC
V gene: TRBV7-2
D gene: NA
J gene: TRBJ2-1
clone size: NA

CDR3 protein: CASSGGGEGSEQFF
CDR3 DNA: TGCGCCAGCAGCGGGGGGGGCGAAGGTAGTGAGCAGTTCTTC
V gene: TRBV5-1
D gene: NA
J gene: TRBJ2-1
clone size: NA

CDR3 protein: CASSPTGSWDTQYF
CDR3 DNA: TGTGCCAGCAGCCCCACAGGATCATGGGATACGCAGTATTTT
V gene: TRBV5-6
D gene: NA
J gene: TRBJ2-3
clone size: few

CDR3 protein: CASSRDSSAGGYTF
CDR3 DNA: TGTGCCAGCAGCCGGGACAGCTCCGCCGGGGGCTACACCTTC
V gene: TRBV7-2
D gene: TRBD1
J gene: TRBJ1-2
clone size: few

CDR3 protein: CASSPNRLVRTGELFF
CDR3 DNA: TGTGCCAGCAGTCCCAACCGACTAGTCAGAACCGGGGAGCTGTTTTTT
V gene: TRBV6-1
D gene: NA
J gene: TRBJ2-2
clone size: NA

CDR3 protein: CASSLIERGNNEQFF
CDR3 DNA: TGTGCCAGCAGCTTGATCGAGCGGGGTAACAATGAGCAGTTCTTC
V gene: TRBV7-9
D gene: TRBD2
J gene: TRBJ2-1
clone size: NA

CDR3 protein: CASSLVAAREGGYTF
CDR3 DNA: TGTGCCAGCAGCTTGGTGGCGGCCAGGGAGGGAGGCTACACCTTC
V gene: TRBV5-5
D gene: NA
J gene: TRBJ1-2
clone size: NA

CDR3 protein: CASSLFSGRGLTEAFF
CDR3 DNA: TGTGCCAGCAGTTTATTTTCCGGTAGGGGTCTTACTGAAGCTTTCTTT
V gene: TRBV28
D gene: NA
J gene: TRBJ1-1
clone size: few

CDR3 protein: CASSSNLVDRGLDEQYF
CDR3 DNA: TGTGCCAGCAGCTCGAACCTCGTCGACAGGGGGCTAGACGAGCAGTACTTC
V gene: TRBV7-9
D gene: TRBD1
J gene: TRBJ2-7
clone size: NA

CDR3 protein: CASSLGSNGELFF
CDR3 DNA: TGTGCCAGCAGCTTAGGCAGCAACGGGGAGCTGTTTTTT
V gene: TRBV7-9
D gene: NA
J gene: TRBJ2-2
clone size: few

CDR3 protein: CASSLIGPDTQYF
CDR3 DNA: TGTGCCAGCAGTTTAATCGGTCCAGATACGCAGTATTTT
V gene: TRBV12-3/TRBV12-4
D gene: NA
J gene: TRBJ2-3
clone size: many

CDR3 protein: CASSKGWRCLAGVQTQYF
CDR3 DNA: TGTGCCAGCAGCAAAGGGTGGCGGTGTCTAGCGGGAGTTCAGACCCAGTACTTC
V gene: TRBV21-1
D gene: NA
J gene: TRBJ2-5
clone size: NA

CDR3 protein: CAWSVTSGNEQFF
CDR3 DNA: TGTGCCTGGAGTGTAACTAGCGGCAATGAGCAGTTCTTC
V gene: TRBV30
D gene: TRBD2
J gene: TRBJ2-1
clone size: NA

CDR3 protein: CASSQDLFGSGGTGELFF
CDR3 DNA: TGCGCCAGCAGCCAAGATTTATTTGGGAGCGGTGGCACCGGGGAGCTGTTTTTT
V gene: TRBV4-3
D gene: NA
J gene: TRBJ2-2
clone size: few

CDR3 protein: CSATGGANTGELFF
CDR3 DNA: TGCAGTGCCACGGGCGGGGCTAACACCGGGGAGCTGTTTTTT
V gene: TRBV20-1
D gene: NA
J gene: TRBJ2-2
clone size: once